These T cell receptor beta chains were read from a single sample in a study of cytomegalovirus exposure and HLA in healthy donors. Produced via immunoSEQ multiplex PCR; TCRdb's table is partial and in-frame only. The sample lists approximately 210,000 clones, almost 80% occurring once. What was sequenced was PBMCs. All receptors come from a male donor in good health and CMV-seronegative. CDR3s include the opening cysteine and the closing phenylalanine or tryptophan. Fields, in order: V gene, clone size, J gene, D gene, CDR3 DNA, CDR3 protein. A D gene is named only where the DNA matches it firmly. Part of the rows lack a size; the others show once, few, many or a class for expanded clones.

v_gene: TRBV5-4
abundance: few
j_gene: TRBJ1-1
d_gene: -
CDR3nt: TGTGCCAGCAGCTTTGGCCTGAACACTGAAGCTTTCTTT
CDR3aa: CASSFGLNTEAFF

v_gene: TRBV28
abundance: -
j_gene: TRBJ2-1
d_gene: -
CDR3nt: TGTGCCAGTCAGAGAGGGGGGGCGAGCTCCTACAATGAGCAGTTCTTC
CDR3aa: CASQRGGASSYNEQFF

v_gene: TRBV27
abundance: -
j_gene: TRBJ2-1
d_gene: -
CDR3nt: TGTGCCAGCAGTTCGGGAGCATCCTACAATGAGCAGTTCTTC
CDR3aa: CASSSGASYNEQFF

v_gene: TRBV28
abundance: once
j_gene: TRBJ1-1
d_gene: -
CDR3nt: TGTGCCAGCAGTCCATGGACTCTTGGGAAGAACACTGAAGCTTTCTTT
CDR3aa: CASSPWTLGKNTEAFF

v_gene: TRBV13
abundance: once
j_gene: TRBJ1-4
d_gene: -
CDR3nt: TGTGCCAGCAGCTTACAGGGTGGGGCAACTAATGAAAAACTGTTTTTT
CDR3aa: CASSLQGGATNEKLFF

v_gene: TRBV5-8
abundance: -
j_gene: TRBJ1-1
d_gene: -
CDR3nt: TGTGCCAGCAGCTTGTGGGGACTGGGACTCTCTGAAGCTTTCTTT
CDR3aa: CASSLWGLGLSEAFF

v_gene: TRBV27
abundance: few
j_gene: TRBJ1-1
d_gene: -
CDR3nt: TGTGCCAGCAGTTTATATGCCGCGGTGAACACTGAAGCTTTCTTT
CDR3aa: CASSLYAAVNTEAFF

v_gene: TRBV18
abundance: -
j_gene: TRBJ2-7
d_gene: -
CDR3nt: TGTGCCAGCTCACAACAGGGAGAATATTACGAGCAGTACTTC
CDR3aa: CASSQQGEYYEQYF

v_gene: TRBV11-3
abundance: once
j_gene: TRBJ1-4
d_gene: -
CDR3nt: TGTGCCAGCAGCTTTCGGGGGGCGCGGGATGAAAAACTGTTTTTT
CDR3aa: CASSFRGARDEKLFF

v_gene: TRBV28
abundance: few
j_gene: TRBJ2-7
d_gene: TRBD2
CDR3nt: TGTGCCAGCAGTTCGGGACGGACCGGGAGGGGATTCTACGAGCAGTACTTC
CDR3aa: CASSSGRTGRGFYEQYF

v_gene: TRBV7-9
abundance: -
j_gene: TRBJ1-3
d_gene: TRBD1
CDR3nt: TGTGCCAGCAGCTTCCCGACAGGGGGCAATGGAAACACCATATATTTT
CDR3aa: CASSFPTGGNGNTIYF

v_gene: TRBV5-1
abundance: few
j_gene: TRBJ1-2
d_gene: -
CDR3nt: TGCGCCAGCAGCTTGAACCAGGGGACCGGCTACACCTTC
CDR3aa: CASSLNQGTGYTF

v_gene: TRBV27
abundance: -
j_gene: TRBJ1-4
d_gene: -
CDR3nt: TGTGCCAGCAGTTTAGAAAGGGCGCGGGATGAAAAACTGTTTTTT
CDR3aa: CASSLERARDEKLFF

v_gene: TRBV5-4
abundance: -
j_gene: TRBJ2-7
d_gene: -
CDR3nt: TGTGCCAGCAGCCCCGTCGAGGGGGGGTACGAGCAGTACTTC
CDR3aa: CASSPVEGGYEQYF

v_gene: TRBV7-9
abundance: once
j_gene: TRBJ1-2
d_gene: TRBD1
CDR3nt: TGTGCCAGCAGCCTGGGTCGACAGGGGGAAATTGGCTACACCTTC
CDR3aa: CASSLGRQGEIGYTF

v_gene: TRBV27
abundance: -
j_gene: TRBJ2-2
d_gene: TRBD2
CDR3nt: TGTGCCAGCAGTTTACAGCGGGGGGGCCGCACCGGGGAGCTGTTTTTT
CDR3aa: CASSLQRGGRTGELFF

v_gene: TRBV30
abundance: -
j_gene: TRBJ2-7
d_gene: -
CDR3nt: TGTGCCTGGACGCGGGGCTATTCCTACGAGCAGTACTTC
CDR3aa: CAWTRGYSYEQYF

v_gene: TRBV7-2
abundance: -
j_gene: TRBJ1-2
d_gene: -
CDR3nt: TGTGCCAGCAGCTTACAGGTGAACTATGGCTACACCTTC
CDR3aa: CASSLQVNYGYTF

v_gene: TRBV9
abundance: -
j_gene: TRBJ2-7
d_gene: -
CDR3nt: TGTGCCAGCAGCCCCGGGGACATCTTCTCCTACGAGCAGTACTTC
CDR3aa: CASSPGDIFSYEQYF

v_gene: TRBV18
abundance: -
j_gene: TRBJ2-5
d_gene: TRBD2
CDR3nt: TGTGCCAGCTCACCACCAGTAGCGGGGGCCGAAGAGACCCAGTACTTC
CDR3aa: CASSPPVAGAEETQYF

v_gene: TRBV18
abundance: -
j_gene: TRBJ1-2
d_gene: -
CDR3nt: TGTGCCAGCAGAGTGGACAGTAACTATGGCTACACCTTC
CDR3aa: CASRVDSNYGYTF

v_gene: TRBV27
abundance: -
j_gene: TRBJ2-4
d_gene: TRBD1
CDR3nt: TGTGCCAGCAGCGGGACAGGGTTTAAAAACATTCAGTACTTC
CDR3aa: CASSGTGFKNIQYF

v_gene: TRBV30
abundance: -
j_gene: TRBJ1-5
d_gene: -
CDR3nt: TGTGCCTGGGGACATAGCAATCAGCCCCAGCATTTT
CDR3aa: CAWGHSNQPQHF

v_gene: TRBV6-6
abundance: -
j_gene: TRBJ2-7
d_gene: TRBD2
CDR3nt: TGTGCCAGCAGTTACTCGTCTAGCGGGAGCTCCTACGAGCAGTACTTC
CDR3aa: CASSYSSSGSSYEQYF